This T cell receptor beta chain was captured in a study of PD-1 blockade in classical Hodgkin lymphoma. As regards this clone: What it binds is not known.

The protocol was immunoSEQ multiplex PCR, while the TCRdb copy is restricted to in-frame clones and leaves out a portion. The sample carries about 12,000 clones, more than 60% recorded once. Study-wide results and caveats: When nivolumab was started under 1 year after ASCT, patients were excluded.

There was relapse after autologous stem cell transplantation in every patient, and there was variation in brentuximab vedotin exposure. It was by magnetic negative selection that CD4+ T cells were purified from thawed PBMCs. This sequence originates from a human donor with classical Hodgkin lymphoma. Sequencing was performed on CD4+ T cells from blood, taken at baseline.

The CDR3 spells CASSRQGNTEAFF. CDR3 DNA: TGTGCCAGCAGCAGACAGGGGAACACTGAAGCTTTCTTT. The chain carries TRBV7-6 and TRBJ1-1; 7 positions match TRBD1. There are 13 residues in the CDR3. V lost 5 bases, J lost 1 base, and 1 base stayed unmatched. Germline loops: CDR1 SGHVS, CDR2 FNYEAQ.